This TCR beta chain was sequenced in a study of T cells expressing NK-cell markers. Turning to the study itself: Sorted CD3+CD56+NKG2C+, CD3+CD56+NKG2C- and CD3+CD56-NKG2C+ T cells supplied TCR beta repertoires.

TCRdb reprocessed the 5' RACE reads; each CDR3 protein has one entry and no DNA is given. This table lists some 460,000 distinct CDR3 sequences. The CDR3 spans 16 residues. The receptor was derived from a woman aged 45-65 years in good health. The chain employs TRBV12-3 or TRBV12-4 and TRBJ2-1; checking the TCRdb D call of TRBD2 is not possible without DNA. The sample taken for sequencing was blood T cells: a sorted CD56 or NKG2C T cell subset, CD4+ or CD8+ T cells, or bulk PBMC T cells (not recorded which). The CDR3 sequence is CASSLAGTSGRGEQFF.